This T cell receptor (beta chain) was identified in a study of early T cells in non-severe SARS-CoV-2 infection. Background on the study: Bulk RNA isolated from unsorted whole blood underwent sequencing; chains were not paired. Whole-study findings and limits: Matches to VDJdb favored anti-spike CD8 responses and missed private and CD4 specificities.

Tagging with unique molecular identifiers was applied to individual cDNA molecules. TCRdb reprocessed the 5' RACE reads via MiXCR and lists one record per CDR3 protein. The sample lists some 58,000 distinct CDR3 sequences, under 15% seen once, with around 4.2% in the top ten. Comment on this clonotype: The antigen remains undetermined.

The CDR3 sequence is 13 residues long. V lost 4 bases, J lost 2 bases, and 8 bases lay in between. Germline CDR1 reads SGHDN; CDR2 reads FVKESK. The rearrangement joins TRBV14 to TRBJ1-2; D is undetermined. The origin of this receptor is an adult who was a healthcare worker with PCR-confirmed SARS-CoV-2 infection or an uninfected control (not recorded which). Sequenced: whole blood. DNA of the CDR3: TGTGCCAGCAGCCCAGACACCAACTATGGCTACACCTTC. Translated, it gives CASSPDTNYGYTF.